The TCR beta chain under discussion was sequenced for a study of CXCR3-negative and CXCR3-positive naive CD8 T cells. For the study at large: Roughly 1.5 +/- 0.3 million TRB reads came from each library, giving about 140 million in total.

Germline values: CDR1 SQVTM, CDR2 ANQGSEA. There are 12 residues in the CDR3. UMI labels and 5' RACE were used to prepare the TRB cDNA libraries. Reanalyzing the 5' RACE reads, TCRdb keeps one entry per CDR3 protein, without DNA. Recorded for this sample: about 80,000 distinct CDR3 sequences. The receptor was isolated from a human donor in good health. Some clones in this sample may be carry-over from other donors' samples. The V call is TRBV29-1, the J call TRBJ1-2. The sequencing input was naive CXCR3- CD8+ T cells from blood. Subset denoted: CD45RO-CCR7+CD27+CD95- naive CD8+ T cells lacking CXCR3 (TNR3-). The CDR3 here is CSAVGGDYGYTF. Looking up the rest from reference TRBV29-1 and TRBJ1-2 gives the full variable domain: SAVISQKPSRDICQRGTSLTIQCQVDSQVTMMFWYRQQPGQSLTLIATANQGSEATYESGFVIDKFPISRPNLTFSTLTVSNMSPEDSSIYLCSAVGGDYGYTFGSGTRLTVV.